This is a list of T cell receptor beta chains from one sample in a study of blood T cell repertoires in COVID-19. The repertoire was sequenced with immunoSEQ multiplex PCR; TCRdb's copy has only in-frame clones and lacks some. This sample has approximately 300,000 clones, with around 90% found just once. Sequenced sample: peripheral blood. Every receptor here comes from a woman aged 40 to 50 with acute or convalescent COVID-19. The CDR3 runs from the conserved cysteine through the conserved F or W. A D gene is named only where the DNA matches it firmly. Size is stated for part of the rows, as once, few or many counts, or as a class when the clone is expanded.

>TRBD2|TRBV27|TRBJ2-3|.
CASSPGGRGDTDTQYF
TGTGCCAGCAGTCCGGGGGGGCGCGGAGACACAGATACGCAGTATTTT
>.|TRBV6-4|TRBJ1-1|.
CASSEQLNTEAFF
TGTGCCAGCAGTGAACAACTAAACACTGAAGCTTTCTTT
>.|TRBV9|TRBJ2-5|.
CASSPRGVQETQYF
TGTGCCAGCAGCCCCCGGGGTGTCCAAGAGACCCAGTACTTC
>.|TRBV7-2|TRBJ2-3|.
CASSLTRRDTQYF
TGTGCCAGCAGCTTAACTAGGAGAGATACGCAGTATTTT
>.|TRBV9|TRBJ1-6|.
CASSVARNNSPLHF
TGTGCCAGCAGCGTAGCCAGGAATAATTCACCCCTCCACTTT
>.|TRBV7-2|TRBJ2-5|.
CASSPGLQETQYF
TGTGCCAGCAGTCCGGGACTTCAAGAGACCCAGTACTTC
>.|TRBV3-1/TRBV3-2|TRBJ1-6|.
CAIRAGRNSPLHF
TGTGCCATCCGGGCAGGGAGGAATTCACCCCTCCACTTT
>.|TRBV24-1|TRBJ2-2|.
CATAAGGGTGELFF
TGTGCCACGGCGGCTGGGGGCGGCACCGGGGAGCTGTTTTTT
>.|TRBV6-5|TRBJ1-4|.
CASRPGLGEKLFF
TGTGCCAGCAGGCCAGGGCTGGGTGAAAAACTGTTTTTT
>.|TRBV4-1|TRBJ1-5|once
CASSQVSLFGQADQPQHF
TGCGCCAGCAGCCAAGTTTCGCTCTTTGGGCAGGCAGATCAGCCCCAGCATTTT
>.|TRBV7-9|TRBJ1-1|.
CASSLKQQIEAFF
TGTGCCAGCAGCTTAAAACAGCAAATAGAAGCTTTCTTT
>TRBD2|TRBV24-1|TRBJ2-3|.
CATSDFGDSGRSTDTQYF
TGTGCCACCAGTGATTTCGGGGATAGCGGGAGAAGCACAGATACGCAGTATTTT
>.|TRBV5-4|TRBJ1-1|.
CASSLDGRNTEAFF
TGTGCCAGCAGCTTGGACGGTAGGAACACTGAAGCTTTCTTT
>.|TRBV2|TRBJ2-2|.
CASSVRAQVGELFF
TGTGCCAGCAGTGTCCGAGCGCAAGTCGGGGAGCTGTTTTTT
>TRBD1|TRBV10-3|TRBJ1-2|.
CAIKRGQGVGYTF
TGTGCCATTAAACGTGGACAGGGGGTTGGCTACACCTTC
>.|TRBV30|TRBJ2-5|.
CAWSGGQRAQYF
TGTGCCTGGAGTGGAGGACAGAGGGCCCAGTACTTC
>.|TRBV5-1|TRBJ2-1|once
CASSFLNEQFF
TGCGCCAGCAGCTTTTTAAATGAGCAGTTCTTC
>.|TRBV2|TRBJ2-1|.
CASSTLTVTNEQFF
TGTGCCAGCAGCACCTTGACAGTTACTAATGAGCAGTTCTTC
>TRBD1|TRBV27|TRBJ1-4|.
CASSYRGANEKLFF
TGTGCCAGCAGTTACAGGGGCGCTAATGAAAAACTGTTTTTT
>.|TRBV30|TRBJ1-1|.
CAWDRLNTEAFF
TGTGCCTGGGACAGACTGAACACTGAAGCTTTCTTT
>.|TRBV30|TRBJ1-1|once
CASDRENTEAFF
TGTGCGTCCGATCGGGAGAACACTGAAGCTTTCTTT
>TRBD1|TRBV6-1|TRBJ1-5|.
CASTGQGTNQPQHF
TGTGCCAGCACGGGACAGGGGACCAATCAGCCCCAGCATTTT
>TRBD1|TRBV5-1|TRBJ1-6|.
CASSMGQFLNSPLHF
TGCGCCAGCAGCATGGGACAGTTCCTAAATTCACCCCTCCACTTT
>.|TRBV2|TRBJ1-5|.
CASTGGSQPQHF
TGTGCCAGCACTGGAGGGTCCCAGCCCCAGCATTTT
>TRBD1|TRBV5-1|TRBJ1-4|.
CASSWDRSEKLFF
TGCGCCAGCAGCTGGGACAGGTCCGAAAAACTGTTTTTT
>TRBD1|TRBV5-1|TRBJ2-6|.
CATGTGSSGANVLTF
TGCGCCACCGGGACAGGCAGCTCTGGGGCCAACGTCCTGACTTTC
>TRBD2|TRBV5-1|TRBJ2-1|.
CASSLPGLAGGTNEQFF
TGCGCCAGCAGCTTGCCGGGACTAGCGGGGGGCACCAATGAGCAGTTCTTC
>TRBD1|TRBV13|TRBJ2-6|few
CASSPDRALTGANVLTF
TGTGCCAGCAGCCCAGACAGGGCGCTAACTGGGGCCAACGTCCTGACTTTC
>.|TRBV7-9|TRBJ1-1|.
CASSSGNLVPNTEAFF
TGTGCCAGCAGCTCAGGGAACCTGGTTCCTAACACTGAAGCTTTCTTT
>TRBD1|TRBV2|TRBJ1-1|.
CASSGPRQGSEAFF
TGTGCCAGCAGTGGCCCCCGACAGGGCTCTGAAGCTTTCTTT
>TRBD1|TRBV7-8|TRBJ1-2|.
CASSLDATGDYGYTF
TGTGCCAGCAGCTTAGACGCAACAGGGGACTATGGCTACACCTTC
>.|TRBV19|TRBJ2-6|.
CASSTGTYGANVLTF
TGTGCCAGTAGCACCGGGACATATGGGGCCAACGTCCTGACTTTC
>TRBD2|TRBV6-1|TRBJ2-1|once
CASSEPRGGADEQFF
TGTGCCAGCAGTGAGCCCCGCGGGGGGGCGGATGAGCAGTTCTTC
>.|TRBV6-1|TRBJ1-2|once
CASSDLTGPNYGYTF
TGTGCCAGCAGTGATTTAACAGGGCCGAACTATGGCTACACCTTC
>.|TRBV25-1|TRBJ1-1|.
CASSGPQAFF
TGTGCCAGCAGTGGGCCCCAAGCTTTCTTT
>TRBD1|TRBV27|TRBJ1-2|.
CASSFLSDRGLGGYTF
TGTGCCAGCAGTTTCCTGTCGGACAGGGGGCTTGGTGGCTACACCTTC
>.|TRBV6-1|TRBJ1-2|.
CASSETDTPYGYTF
TGTGCCAGCAGTGAGACGGACACCCCTTATGGCTACACCTTC
>.|TRBV12-5|TRBJ1-5|few
CASGEGLSNQPQHF
TGTGCTAGTGGTGAGGGACTAAGCAATCAGCCCCAGCATTTT
>.|TRBV2|TRBJ1-1|.
CASSAGNTEAFF
TGTGCCAGCAGTGCAGGGAACACTGAAGCTTTCTTT
>TRBD2|TRBV10-1|TRBJ2-1|.
CASSDGGADNEQFF
TGCGCCAGCAGTGACGGGGGGGCCGACAATGAGCAGTTCTTC
>TRBD1|TRBV5-4|TRBJ2-3|.
CASSLDTGQGSYF
TGTGCCAGCAGCTTGGATACGGGACAGGGGTCGTATTTT
>.|TRBV7-8|TRBJ2-5|once
CASSLVNFQETQYF
TGTGCCAGCAGCTTAGTGAACTTCCAAGAGACCCAGTACTTC
>.|TRBV19|TRBJ2-5|.
CASSIGRREGIQYF
TGTGCCAGTAGTATAGGGAGGCGAGAGGGCATCCAGTACTTC
>TRBD2|TRBV19|TRBJ2-3|.
CASSVAGGRTDTQYF
TGTGCCAGTAGTGTGGCGGGGGGACGCACAGATACGCAGTATTTT
>TRBD2|TRBV5-1|TRBJ2-5|.
CASSLGLASQETQYF
TGCGCCAGCAGTTTAGGACTAGCGAGCCAAGAGACCCAGTACTTC
>TRBD1|TRBV5-1|TRBJ1-6|.
CASRRTGTANSPLHF
TGCGCCAGCAGACGAACCGGGACAGCTAATTCACCCCTCCACTTT
>TRBD2|TRBV2|TRBJ2-3|.
CASRETSGATDTQYF
TGTGCCAGCAGGGAGACTAGCGGGGCCACAGATACGCAGTATTTT
>.|TRBV12-3/TRBV12-4|TRBJ2-1|.
CASSLRVGEQFF
TGTGCCAGCAGCCTCAGGGTAGGTGAGCAGTTCTTC
>.|TRBV18|TRBJ1-1|.
CASSPILDQGIGAFF
TGTGCCAGCTCACCAATTTTAGACCAGGGGATTGGAGCTTTCTTT
>TRBD1|TRBV4-1|TRBJ2-2|.
CASSQGGQGAGTGELFF
TGCGCCAGCAGCCAAGGGGGGCAGGGGGCGGGCACCGGGGAGCTGTTTTTT
>.|TRBV2|TRBJ1-3|.
CASSAKRGGNTIYF
TGTGCCAGCAGCGCCAAGCGAGGTGGAAACACCATATATTTT